The 31 T cell receptor beta chains reported below all come from one sample, sequenced in a study of T cells after posttransplantation cyclophosphamide (TCRdb year 2016). Library preparation was by the immunoSEQ multiplex PCR assay. TCRdb holds this immuneACCESS table with in-frame rearrangements only. Some clones are missing; in checked studies, unresolved V genes explain under half, and the rest has no known cause. The sample counts roughly 8,000 clones, each observed more than once. Of the sample, 5.5% to 7.5% is held by the ten largest clones. Per the publication, the treatment or condition label means: high-dose cyclophosphamide on days +3 and +4 as single-agent GVHD prophylaxis. Busulfan and fludarabine conditioning, a related or unrelated marrow graft, and cyclophosphamide on days +3 and +4 were given to PTCy patients. This specimen was PBMCs, taken after an allogeneic stem cell transplant with post-transplant cyclophosphamide. Every receptor here comes from a young adult male patient who received an allogeneic stem cell transplant from an unrelated donor, was CMV-positive, and had acute and chronic GVHD. Following a transplant, a fraction of the T cells may be traceable to the graft donor.

By share, this clone ranks as medium-sized (0.01 to 0.1%). The rearrangement uses TRBV27 and TRBJ1-2, with D tentatively TRBD1 (6 bases). CDR1 and CDR2 (germline): MNHEY, SMNVEV (reference sequence). The length of the CDR3 is 15 residues. The ends were cut back, 4 bases at V and 4 bases at J, with 16 bases in the middle. The CDR3 reads CASSSITGNFYGYTF. For the CDR3, the DNA is TGTGCCAGCAGTTCAATTACAGGGAATTTCTATGGCTACACCTTC.

This clone has ten or more counts. The gene calls are TRBV29-1 and TRBJ1-1; 8 bases align to TRBD1. Germline loops: CDR1 SQVTM, CDR2 ANQGSEA. V lost 3 bases to trimming and J lost 4 bases; unmatched junction nucleotides: 7. The CDR3 is 14 amino acids. DNA of the CDR3: TGCAGCGTTGATTCAGGGGGCAGGGGCACTGAAGCTTTCTTT. Protein sequence: CSVDSGGRGTEAFF.

This clone was found many times. V gene TRBV7-2 combines with J gene TRBJ1-5, with D possibly being TRBD1 (6 bases). V was trimmed by 5 bases and J by 5 bases, leaving 16 bases between them. CDR1 SGHTA and CDR2 FQGNSA come from the germline V gene. The CDR3 consists of 15 residues. CDR3 region: CASSPVGARDQPQHF. For the CDR3, the DNA is TGTGCCAGCAGCCCCGTGGGGGCTCGGGATCAGCCCCAGCATTTT.

This clone was counted ten times or more. The rearrangement uses TRBV6-6 and TRBJ1-5, with TRBD1 as a possible D gene (6 bases). Trimming pared 6 bases from V and 6 bases from J, leaving 12 bases between. The germline V gene encodes CDR1 MNHNY and CDR2 SVGAGI (reference sequence). The CDR3 has 13 amino acids. CDR3 nucleotides: TGTGCCAGCAGCCGACAGGTTGCTCAGCCCCAGCATTTT. It yields the protein CASSRQVAQPQHF.

This clone counts as large. This rearrangement joins TRBV19 to TRBJ1-1; 9 nucleotides agree with TRBD1. The V gene's germline CDR1 is LNHDA and CDR2 SQIVND (reference sequence). The CDR3 runs 13 residues. V was clipped by 6 bases and J by 5 bases; unmatched bases: 4. CDR3 sequence: CASRDRGGTEAFF. In DNA, the CDR3 is TGTGCCAGTAGGGACAGGGGAGGTACTGAAGCTTTCTTT.

The chain links TRBV29-1 to TRBJ2-7, with TRBD2 identical over 9 bases. This CDR3 has 14 amino acids. CDR1 and CDR2 from the germline V gene are SQVTM and ANQGSEA. The trim removed 6 bases at V and 2 bases at J, leaving 8 bases unmatched. CDR3 DNA: TGCAGCGTCTCAGGACTAGCGCATACCTACGAGCAGTACTTC. This encodes CSVSGLAHTYEQYF.

This clone was recorded at least ten times. The chain recombines TRBV11-3 with TRBJ2-7; maybe TRBD1 (5 bases). The CDR3 contains 12 residues. CDR1 is SGHNT and CDR2 is YENEEA in the germline V gene. V shed 5 bases and J shed 0 bases, with 5 bases lying between them. CDR3 residues: CASSDSSYEQYF. DNA for the CDR3: TGTGCCAGCAGCGACAGCTCCTACGAGCAGTACTTC.

This clone was counted at least ten times. V usage is TRBV7-9 and J usage is TRBJ1-3; no firm D call. Trimming stripped 3 bases from V and 0 bases from J, with 6 bases between. This CDR3 is 14 amino acids long. CDR1 is SEHNR and CDR2 is FQNEAQ in the germline V gene (reference sequence). The CDR3 region is CASSFALSGNTIYF. The CDR3 DNA reads TGTGCCAGCAGCTTTGCGCTCTCTGGAAACACCATATATTTT. Based on the CDR3 plus reference TRBV7-9 and TRBJ1-3, the full variable domain is DTGVSQNPRHKITKRGQNVTFRCDPISEHNRLYWYRQTLGQGPEFLTYFQNEAQLEKSRLLSDRFSAERPKGSFSTLEIQRTEQGDSAMYLCASSFALSGNTIYFGEGSWLTVV.

This clone has at least ten counts. The chain uses TRBV5-4 and TRBJ1-6, with 7 bases identical to TRBD1. CDR3 length: 14 residues. Germline CDR1 SGHNT, CDR2 YYREEE (reference sequence). Trimming removed 1 base from V and 8 bases from J; junction bases left unmatched: 3. The CDR3 sequence is CASSLTGVDSPLHF. Written as DNA, the CDR3 is TGTGCCAGCAGCTTGACAGGGGTCGATTCACCCCTCCACTTT.

This clone was detected ten times or more. The V gene is TRBV4-3, the J gene TRBJ2-7, with 10 positions matching TRBD2. Germline lookup yields CDR1 LGHNA and CDR2 YSLEER. This CDR3 is built from 14 residues. Trimming cost V 5 bases and J 2 bases; bases outside gene matches: 3. The CDR3 nucleotides read TGCGCCAGCAGCGCTACTAGCGGGGCCTACGAGCAGTACTTC. This translates into CASSATSGAYEQYF.

There are many counts of this clone. The CDR3: CASNRLAGDHNEQFF. CDR3 sequence (DNA): TGTGCCAGCAATAGACTAGCGGGGGACCACAATGAGCAGTTCTTC. This sequence joins TRBV6-1 and TRBJ2-1; 12 bases are a match to TRBD2. V lost 7 bases and J lost 5; bases outside the gene matches: 6. Germline V gives CDR1 MNHNS, CDR2 SASEGT. CDR3 length equals 15 residues.

This clone was observed at least ten times. The DNA for the CDR3 is TGTGCCAGTAGTATCGGACAGGGATTCTACAATGAGCAGTTCTTC. As protein: CASSIGQGFYNEQFF. This chain uses TRBV19 with TRBJ2-1; TRBD1 matches 8 bases. The CDR3 covers 15 residues. CDR1 and CDR2 from the germline V gene are LNHDA and SQIVND (reference sequence). Losses at the gene ends were 3 bases for V and 3 bases for J; bases not matched to a gene: 4.

This clone showed up many times. The rearrangement links TRBV4-1 to TRBJ1-5, with TRBD1 matching 10 bases. The CDR3 has 17 residues. V gave up 3 bases and J gave up 2 bases; unmatched junction bases: 7. Germline CDR1 MGHRA, CDR2 YSYEKL. The CDR3 loop is CASSQIDRGPGNQPQHF. CDR3 in DNA: TGCGCCAGCAGCCAGATTGACAGGGGGCCCGGCAATCAGCCCCAGCATTTT.

Many counts were recorded for this clone. The chain is built from TRBV6-2 or TRBV6-3 and TRBJ2-5; D gene uncertain. Trimming pared 6 bases from V and 3 bases from J, leaving 20 bases between. CDR1 is MNHEY, CDR2 SVGEGT, per germline. The CDR3 consists of 16 residues. As DNA, the CDR3 is TGTGCCAGCAGCACAAACCGATGGGCAGGAAAAGAGACCCAGTACTTC. Translated, it gives CASSTNRWAGKETQYF.

There are many counts of this clone. The genes are TRBV23-1 and TRBJ2-5; 14 nucleotides match TRBD2. Being an ORF, TRBV23-1 has a function that is uncertain. With V trimmed by 8 bases and J by 5 bases, 22 bases remained unmatched. The length of the CDR3 is 20 residues. CDR3 loop: CASRLRLGTSGRGGGETQYF. The CDR3 coding sequence is TGCGCCAGCCGACTTCGTCTCGGGACTAGCGGGAGAGGTGGAGGCGAGACCCAGTACTTC.

By its share, this clone is medium-sized. The chain has TRBV6-4 and TRBJ1-1; 7 bases line up with TRBD1. This CDR3 region has 13 residues. V lost 6 bases, J lost 3 bases, and 4 bases stayed unmatched. Germline assignment: CDR1 MRHNA and CDR2 SNTAGT. The CDR3 is CASSPDRDTEAFF. CDR3 DNA sequence: TGTGCCAGCAGCCCCGACAGGGACACTGAAGCTTTCTTT.

Sample share makes this clone medium-sized. V gene TRBV11-2 combines with J gene TRBJ2-7; possibly TRBD1 for D (5 bases). The germline V and J ends were trimmed by 1 base and 3 bases, with 10 bases remaining between them. Germline V gene data show CDR1 as SGHAT and CDR2 as FQNNGV. This CDR3 is built from 14 residues. Here the CDR3 reads CASSLAATDYEQYF. As DNA, the CDR3 is TGTGCCAGCAGCTTAGCCGCGACAGACTACGAGCAGTACTTC. Full variable domain (remainder filled in from reference TRBV11-2 and TRBJ2-7): EAGVAQSPRYKIIEKRQSVAFWCNPISGHATLYWYQQILGQGPKLLIQFQNNGVVDDSQLPKDRFSAERLKGVDSTLKIQPAKLEDSAVYLCASSLAATDYEQYFGPGTRLTVT.

Many counts were recorded for this clone. This chain links TRBV7-2 with TRBJ1-1; 8 bases fit TRBD1. V trimming: 1 base; J trimming: 4 bases; junction bases outside the gene matches: 5. This CDR3 is built from 15 residues. Germline CDR1 is SGHTA and CDR2 is FQGNSA. CDR3 sequence (DNA): TGTGCCAGCAGCTTAGACAGGGGGTCGATCACTGAAGCTTTCTTT. This encodes CASSLDRGSITEAFF.

The sample holds many counts of this clone. This chain connects TRBV29-1 to TRBJ1-1; D might be TRBD1 (6 bases). This CDR3 has 12 residues. Trimming pared 6 bases from V and 1 base from J, leaving 9 bases between. Per the germline V gene, CDR1 is SQVTM and CDR2 is ANQGSEA. The CDR3 region is CSVEQGNTEAFF. CDR3 in DNA: TGCAGCGTCGAACAGGGGAACACTGAAGCTTTCTTT.

This clone was counted many times. V and J are TRBV7-8 and TRBJ1-1; tentative D call: TRBD1 (5 bases). There are 14 residues in the CDR3. CDR1 SGHVS and CDR2 FQNEAQ come from the germline V gene. Trimming removed 5 bases from V and 4 bases from J, with 14 bases in between. The CDR3 DNA is TGTGCCAGCAGCCCCTGGGGGGGGAGCACTGAAGCTTTCTTT. Amino acids: CASSPWGGSTEAFF.

This chain joins TRBV7-2 and TRBJ1-5, with 7 bases fitting TRBD1. CDR3 length equals 15 residues. The J segment lost 0 bases and the V segment lost 5 bases, leaving 4 bases of the junction unmatched. Germline V CDR1 and CDR2: SGHTA, FQGNSA. The CDR3 nucleotides are TGTGCCAGCAGCCCGGGACAGTATAGCAATCAGCCCCAGCATTTT. Amino acids: CASSPGQYSNQPQHF.

In its sample, this clone is medium-sized. This chain links TRBV10-2 with TRBJ2-1; TRBD2 matches at 8 bases. There are 13 residues in the CDR3. CDR1 and CDR2 (germline): WSHSY, SAAADI. The V gene end was trimmed by 6 bases and the J gene end by 4 bases; junction bases not matched to a gene: 2. The CDR3 coding sequence is TGCGCCAGCAGGGCGGGAGGATACAATGAGCAGTTCTTC. This encodes CASRAGGYNEQFF.

The sample holds many counts of this clone. The rearrangement uses TRBV6-1 and TRBJ2-1; 8 bases align to TRBD1. The CDR3 is 15 residues long. With V trimmed by 0 bases and J by 7 bases, 5 bases remained unmatched. CDR1 and CDR2 from the germline V gene are MNHNS and SASEGT. CDR3 DNA sequence: TGTGCCAGCAGTGAAGCAACAGGGGGGTCGAATGAGCAGTTCTTC. Protein sequence: CASSEATGGSNEQFF.

There are many counts of this clone. This sequence joins TRBV2 and TRBJ1-5; D remains ambiguous. The CDR3 covers 16 residues. With 7 bases removed from V and 0 bases from J, the gap between germline ends came to 16 bases. Per germline, CDR1 SNHLY and CDR2 FYNNEI. The CDR3 loop reads CASKGQPLNSNQPQHF. In nucleotides, the CDR3 is TGTGCCAGCAAGGGTCAGCCCCTCAATAGCAATCAGCCCCAGCATTTT.

In this sample, this clone turned up many times. The V gene is TRBV6-5, the J gene TRBJ1-5; D perhaps matches TRBD1 (6 bases). Germline assignment: CDR1 MNHEY and CDR2 SVGAGI. V lost 5 bases and J 2 bases, leaving 13 bases between the germline ends. This CDR3 is 15 amino acids long. The CDR3 spells CASSTRQAGNQPQHF. The DNA of the CDR3 is TGTGCCAGCAGTACCCGACAGGCGGGCAATCAGCCCCAGCATTTT.

Ten or more counts support this clone. V is TRBV6-6 and J is TRBJ2-5; TRBD1 agrees at 10 bases. Per germline, CDR1 MNHNY and CDR2 SVGAGI (reference sequence). This CDR3 has 16 amino acids. Trimming removed 6 bases from V and 5 bases from J; junction bases left unmatched: 12. This chain's CDR3 is CASRNPRDRGSETQYF. CDR3 nucleotides: TGTGCCAGCAGGAACCCCCGGGACAGGGGTTCGGAGACCCAGTACTTC.

The V and J genes are TRBV9 and TRBJ2-5, with TRBD2 matching 10 bases. From germline, CDR1 is SGDLS and CDR2 YYNGEE. CDR3 length: 14 amino acids. V was clipped by 4 bases and J by 3 bases; unmatched bases: 3. CDR3 sequence: CASSTLAGEETQYF. In DNA form, the CDR3 reads TGTGCCAGCAGCACCCTAGCGGGGGAAGAGACCCAGTACTTC.

This clone was seen many times. The V gene is TRBV7-3, the J gene TRBJ2-1; the D is unclear. The CDR3 is made up of 14 amino acids. Germline V gene data show CDR1 as SGHTA and CDR2 as FQGTGA. Trimming stripped 5 bases from V and 9 bases from J, with 17 bases between. The CDR3 DNA sequence: TGTGCCAGCAGCCCTCCCGGGTCCTCTTCTGAGCAGTTCTTC. As protein: CASSPPGSSSEQFF.

Ten or more counts support this clone. This chain links TRBV7-2 with TRBJ2-5, with 8 positions matching TRBD2. CDR1 is SGHTA and CDR2 is FQGNSA in the germline V gene. The CDR3 runs 16 residues. V was clipped by 1 base and J by 5 bases; unmatched bases: 9. In DNA form, the CDR3 reads TGTGCCAGCAGCTTAGTTGGTAGCGGGAATGGGGAGACCCAGTACTTC. It codes for CASSLVGSGNGETQYF.

This clone was seen at least ten times. The rearrangement links TRBV30 to TRBJ2-7; D may be TRBD1 (6 bases). Germline V gene sequence: CDR1 GTSNPN, CDR2 SVGIG (reference sequence). The V end was cut by 4 bases, the J end by 3 bases, with 13 bases between. The CDR3 totals 13 residues. The CDR3 sequence: CAWNPGTLYEQYF. As DNA, the CDR3 is TGTGCCTGGAATCCCGGGACACTCTACGAGCAGTACTTC.

This clone occurred many times. The chain joins TRBV12-3 or TRBV12-4 to TRBJ2-7; tentatively, D is TRBD1 (5 bases). The V gene lost 5 bases and the J gene lost 6 bases, with 20 bases spanning the gap. This CDR3 contains 15 residues. As DNA, the CDR3 is TGTGCCAGCAGTCCGCATGTGGGGCGCAGTTTCGAGCAGTACTTC. Protein product: CASSPHVGRSFEQYF.